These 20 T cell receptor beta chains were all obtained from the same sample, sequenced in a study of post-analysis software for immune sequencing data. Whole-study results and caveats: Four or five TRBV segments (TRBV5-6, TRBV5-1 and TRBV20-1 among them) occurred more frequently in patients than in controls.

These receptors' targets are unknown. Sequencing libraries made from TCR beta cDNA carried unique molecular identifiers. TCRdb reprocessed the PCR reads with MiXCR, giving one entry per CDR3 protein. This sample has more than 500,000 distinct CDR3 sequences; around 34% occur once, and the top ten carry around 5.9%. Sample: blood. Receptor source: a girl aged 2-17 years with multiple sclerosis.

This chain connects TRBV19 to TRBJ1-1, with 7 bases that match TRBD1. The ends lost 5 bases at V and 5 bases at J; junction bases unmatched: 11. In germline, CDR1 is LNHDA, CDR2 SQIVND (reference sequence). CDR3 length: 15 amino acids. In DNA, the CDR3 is TGTGCCAGTAGTGTAAACAGGGGCGGGCGGACTGAAGCTTTCTTT. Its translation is CASSVNRGGRTEAFF.

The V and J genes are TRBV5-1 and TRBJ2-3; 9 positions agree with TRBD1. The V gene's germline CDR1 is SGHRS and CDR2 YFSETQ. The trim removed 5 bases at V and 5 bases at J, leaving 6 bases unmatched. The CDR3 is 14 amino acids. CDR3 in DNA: TGCGCCAGCAGTACCGGGACAGGGAAAGATACGCAGTATTTT. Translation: CASSTGTGKDTQYF.

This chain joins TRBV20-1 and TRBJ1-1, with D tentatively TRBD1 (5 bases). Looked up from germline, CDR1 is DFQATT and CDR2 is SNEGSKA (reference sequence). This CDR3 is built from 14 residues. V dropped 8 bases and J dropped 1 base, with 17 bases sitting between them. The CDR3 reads CSTNTRDGNTEAFF. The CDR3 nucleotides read TGCAGTACAAATACCAGGGACGGGAACACTGAAGCTTTCTTT.

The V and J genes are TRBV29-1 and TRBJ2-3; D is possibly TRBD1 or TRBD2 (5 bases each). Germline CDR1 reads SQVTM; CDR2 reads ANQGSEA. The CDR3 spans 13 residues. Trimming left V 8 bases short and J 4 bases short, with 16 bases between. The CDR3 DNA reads TGCAGCTCAAGTCCGGGGCCATCAGATACGCAGTATTTT. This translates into CSSSPGPSDTQYF.

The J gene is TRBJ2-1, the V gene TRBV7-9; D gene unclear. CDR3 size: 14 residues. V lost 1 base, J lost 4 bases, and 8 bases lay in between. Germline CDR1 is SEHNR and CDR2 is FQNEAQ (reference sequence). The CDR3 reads CASSLVIGYNEQFF. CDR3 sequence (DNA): TGTGCCAGCAGCTTAGTAATAGGGTACAATGAGCAGTTCTTC.

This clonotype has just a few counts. CDR3 nucleotides: TGTGCCAGCAGCTTAGGCGGGGGGGCCCTAGAGACCCAGTACTTC. Translating it yields CASSLGGGALETQYF. The chain recombines TRBV7-9 with TRBJ2-5, with 9 positions matching TRBD2. The CDR3 is 15 residues long. Germline CDR1 is SEHNR and CDR2 is FQNEAQ (reference sequence). Trimming took 1 base from V and 4 from J; bases not matched to a gene: 4.

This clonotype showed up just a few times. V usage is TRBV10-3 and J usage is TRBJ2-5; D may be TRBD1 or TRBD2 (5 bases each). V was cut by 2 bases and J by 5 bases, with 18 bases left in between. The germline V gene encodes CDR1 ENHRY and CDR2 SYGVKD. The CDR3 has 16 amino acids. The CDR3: CAISEGDAPLGETQYF. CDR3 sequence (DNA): TGTGCCATCAGTGAGGGGGACGCACCACTTGGGGAGACCCAGTACTTC.

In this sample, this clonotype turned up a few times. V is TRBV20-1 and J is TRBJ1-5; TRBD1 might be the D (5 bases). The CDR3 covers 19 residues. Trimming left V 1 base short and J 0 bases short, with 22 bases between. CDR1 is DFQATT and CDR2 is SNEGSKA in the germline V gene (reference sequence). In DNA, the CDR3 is TGCAGTGCTAGAGGGGGCTTGGACAAGGGGTTGTATAGCAATCAGCCCCAGCATTTT. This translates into CSARGGLDKGLYSNQPQHF.

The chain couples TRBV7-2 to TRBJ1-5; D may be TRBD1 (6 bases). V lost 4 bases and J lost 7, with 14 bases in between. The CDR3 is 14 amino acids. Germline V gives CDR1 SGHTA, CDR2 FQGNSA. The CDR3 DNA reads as TGTGCCAGCAGCTCAAGGTTCGGGGGCCAGCCCCAGCATTTT. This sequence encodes CASSSRFGGQPQHF.

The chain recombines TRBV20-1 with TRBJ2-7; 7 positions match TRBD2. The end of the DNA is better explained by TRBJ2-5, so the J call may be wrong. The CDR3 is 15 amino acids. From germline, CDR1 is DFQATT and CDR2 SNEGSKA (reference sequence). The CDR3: CSANPSGRPGETQYF. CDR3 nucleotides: TGCAGTGCAAATCCTAGCGGTCGACCGGGGGAGACCCAGTACTTC.

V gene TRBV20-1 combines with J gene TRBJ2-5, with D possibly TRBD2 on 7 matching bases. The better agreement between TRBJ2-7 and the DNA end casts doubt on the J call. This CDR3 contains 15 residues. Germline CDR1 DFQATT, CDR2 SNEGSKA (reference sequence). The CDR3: CSAGGPTAGPYEQYF. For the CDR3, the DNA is TGCAGTGCAGGGGGTCCAACAGCGGGGCCCTACGAGCAGTACTTC.

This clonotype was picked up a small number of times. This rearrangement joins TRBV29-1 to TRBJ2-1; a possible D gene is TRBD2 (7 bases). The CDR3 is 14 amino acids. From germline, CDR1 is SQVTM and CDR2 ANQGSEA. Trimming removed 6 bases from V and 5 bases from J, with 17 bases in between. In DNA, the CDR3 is TGCAGCGTGGGAGGGGGACTCGGAGACAATGAGCAGTTCTTC. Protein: CSVGGGLGDNEQFF.

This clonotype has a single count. Here the CDR3 DNA reads TGCGCCAGCAGTCCGGACAGCCGGAGTGAAAAACTGTTTTTT. Protein sequence: CASSPDSRSEKLFF. The chain combines TRBV5-1 with TRBJ1-4, with D possibly TRBD1 on 6 matching bases. Per germline, CDR1 SGHRS and CDR2 YFSETQ. Trimming pared 5 bases from V and 7 bases from J, leaving 15 bases between. This CDR3 comprises 14 residues. Looking up the rest from reference TRBV5-1 and TRBJ1-4 gives the full variable domain: KAGVTQTPRYLIKTRGQQVTLSCSPISGHRSVSWYQQTPGQGLQFLFEYFSETQRNKGNFPGRFSGRQFSNSRSEMNVSTLELGDSALYLCASSPDSRSEKLFFGSGTQLSVL.

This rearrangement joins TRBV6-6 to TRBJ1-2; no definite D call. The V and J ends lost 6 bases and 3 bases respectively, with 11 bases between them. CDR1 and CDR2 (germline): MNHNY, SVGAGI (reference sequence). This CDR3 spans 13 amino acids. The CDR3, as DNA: TGTGCCAGCAGCATCGAGGAACACTATGGCTACACCTTC. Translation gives CASSIEEHYGYTF.

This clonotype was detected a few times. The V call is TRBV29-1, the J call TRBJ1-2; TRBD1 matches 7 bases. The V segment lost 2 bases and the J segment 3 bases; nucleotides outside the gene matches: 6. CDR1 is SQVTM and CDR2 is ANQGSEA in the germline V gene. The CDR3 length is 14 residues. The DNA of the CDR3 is TGCAGCGTTGAACCGGGACAGCCACACTATGGCTACACCTTC. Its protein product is CSVEPGQPHYGYTF.

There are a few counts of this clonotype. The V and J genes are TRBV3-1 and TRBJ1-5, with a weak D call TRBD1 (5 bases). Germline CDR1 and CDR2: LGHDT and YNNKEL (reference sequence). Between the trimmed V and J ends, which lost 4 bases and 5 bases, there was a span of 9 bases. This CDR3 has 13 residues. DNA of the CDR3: TGTGCCAGCAGCCCGCTACAGGATCAGCCCCAGCATTTT. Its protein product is CASSPLQDQPQHF.

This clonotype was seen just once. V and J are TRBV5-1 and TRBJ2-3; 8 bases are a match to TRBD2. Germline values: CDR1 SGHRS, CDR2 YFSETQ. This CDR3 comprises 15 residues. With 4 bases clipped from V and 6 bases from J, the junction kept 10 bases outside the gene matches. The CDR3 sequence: CASSPPGGSWDTQYF. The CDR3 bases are TGCGCCAGCAGCCCCCCGGGGGGGTCATGGGATACGCAGTATTTT.

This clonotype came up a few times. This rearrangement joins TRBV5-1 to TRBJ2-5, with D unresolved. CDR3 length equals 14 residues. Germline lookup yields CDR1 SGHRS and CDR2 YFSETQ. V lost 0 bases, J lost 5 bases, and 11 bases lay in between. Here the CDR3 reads CASSLAYSQETQYF. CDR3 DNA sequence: TGCGCCAGCAGCTTGGCGTACTCCCAGGAGACCCAGTACTTC.

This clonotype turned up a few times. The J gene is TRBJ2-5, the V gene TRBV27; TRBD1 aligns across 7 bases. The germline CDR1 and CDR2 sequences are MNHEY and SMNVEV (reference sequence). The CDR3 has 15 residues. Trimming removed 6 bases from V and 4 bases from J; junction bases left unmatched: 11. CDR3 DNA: TGTGCCAGCAGCCCTATACCTAACAGGGGAGAGACCCAGTACTTC. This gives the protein CASSPIPNRGETQYF.

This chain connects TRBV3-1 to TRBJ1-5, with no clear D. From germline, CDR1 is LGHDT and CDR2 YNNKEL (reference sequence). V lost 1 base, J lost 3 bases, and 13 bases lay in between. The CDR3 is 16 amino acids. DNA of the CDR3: TGTGCCAGCAGCCAAGGTTCGACGGCTAACAATCAGCCCCAGCATTTT. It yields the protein CASSQGSTANNQPQHF.